Here is one T cell receptor beta chain with its context. Its antigen is not known. Noted time point: persistent/refractory GD, antithyroid drugs over 5 years with positive TRAb. RNA from PBMCs was the source of the TCR library. An endocrinology department located in Xi'an, China, was where the patients came from. Germline CDR1 is MNHEY and CDR2 is SVGEGT. The CDR3 spans 15 residues. The germline V and J ends were trimmed by 5 bases and 4 bases, with 17 bases remaining between them. This record comes from a study of regulatory T cells in long-lasting Graves disease. Building the TCR beta libraries relied on iRepertoire HTBI primers, and CDR3 regions underwent Arm-PCR. TCRdb used MiXCR to reprocess the multiplex PCR reads, holding one entry per CDR3 protein. The top ten hold around 12% of the sample, which has 450,000 or so distinct CDR3 sequences, around a fifth seen once. Findings and caveats of the study: Whereas more than 950 public clonotypes were shared by new patients, persistent patients shared more, at 2,741.

This chain joins TRBV6-2 or TRBV6-3 and TRBJ1-1; D is possibly TRBD1 (5 bases). The specimen was peripheral blood mononuclear cells (PBMCs), collected when the disease was refractory, from a patient treated with antithyroid drugs. The receptor comes from a female donor with Graves disease. This CDR3 reads CASSPRPGGTTEAFF. The DNA of the CDR3 is TGTGCCAGCAGTCCCCGCCCGGGGGGGACCACTGAAGCTTTCTTT.